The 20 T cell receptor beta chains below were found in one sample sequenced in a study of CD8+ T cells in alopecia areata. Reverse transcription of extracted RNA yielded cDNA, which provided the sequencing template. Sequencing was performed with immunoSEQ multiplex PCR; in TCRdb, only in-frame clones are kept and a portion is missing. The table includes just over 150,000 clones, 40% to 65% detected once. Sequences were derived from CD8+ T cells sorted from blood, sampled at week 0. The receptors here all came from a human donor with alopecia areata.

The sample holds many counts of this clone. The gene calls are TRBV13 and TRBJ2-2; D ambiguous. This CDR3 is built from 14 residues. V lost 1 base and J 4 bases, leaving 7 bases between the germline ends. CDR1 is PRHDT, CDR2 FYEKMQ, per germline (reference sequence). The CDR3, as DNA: TGTGCCAGCAGCTTAGACAGACCCACCGGGGAGCTGTTTTTT. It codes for CASSLDRPTGELFF.

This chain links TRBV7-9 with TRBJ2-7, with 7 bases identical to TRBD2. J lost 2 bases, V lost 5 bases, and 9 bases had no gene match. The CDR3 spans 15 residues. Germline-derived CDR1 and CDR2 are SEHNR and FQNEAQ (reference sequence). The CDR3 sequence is CASSPAGIPTYEQYF. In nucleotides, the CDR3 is TGTGCCAGCAGCCCAGCGGGGATTCCCACCTACGAGCAGTACTTC. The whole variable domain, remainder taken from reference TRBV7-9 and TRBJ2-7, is DTGVSQNPRHKITKRGQNVTFRCDPISEHNRLYWYRQTLGQGPEFLTYFQNEAQLEKSRLLSDRFSAERPKGSFSTLEIQRTEQGDSAMYLCASSPAGIPTYEQYFGPGTRLTVT.

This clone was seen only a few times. CDR3 amino acids: CASSGESEKLFF. CDR3 nucleotide sequence: TGTGCCAGCAGCGGGGAGAGCGAAAAACTGTTTTTT. V is TRBV7-9 and J is TRBJ1-4; no definite D call. The CDR3 is made up of 12 amino acids. V lost 5 bases to trimming and J lost 8 bases, with 9 bases between them. In germline, CDR1 is SEHNR, CDR2 FQNEAQ (reference sequence). Variable domain in full (rest from reference TRBV7-9 and TRBJ1-4): DTGVSQNPRHKITKRGQNVTFRCDPISEHNRLYWYRQTLGQGPEFLTYFQNEAQLEKSRLLSDRFSAERPKGSFSTLEIQRTEQGDSAMYLCASSGESEKLFFGSGTQLSVL.

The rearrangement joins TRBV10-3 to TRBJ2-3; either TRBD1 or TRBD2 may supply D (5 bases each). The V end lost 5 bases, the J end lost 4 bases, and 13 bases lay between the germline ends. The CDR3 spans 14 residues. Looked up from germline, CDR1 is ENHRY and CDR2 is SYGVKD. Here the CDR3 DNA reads TGTGCCATCAGTCCGGGACCAACGTCAGATACGCAGTATTTT. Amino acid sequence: CAISPGPTSDTQYF.

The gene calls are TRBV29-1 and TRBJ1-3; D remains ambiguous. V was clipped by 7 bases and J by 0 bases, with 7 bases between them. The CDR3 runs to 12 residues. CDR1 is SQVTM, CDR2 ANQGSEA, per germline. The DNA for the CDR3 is TGCAGCGCCCCCGACTCTGGAAACACCATATATTTT. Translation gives CSAPDSGNTIYF.

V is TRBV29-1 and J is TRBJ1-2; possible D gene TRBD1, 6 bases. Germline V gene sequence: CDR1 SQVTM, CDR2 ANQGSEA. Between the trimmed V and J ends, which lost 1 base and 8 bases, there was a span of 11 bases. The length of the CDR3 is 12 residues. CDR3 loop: CSVEGGAEGYTF. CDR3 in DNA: TGCAGCGTTGAAGGGGGGGCCGAAGGCTACACCTTC.

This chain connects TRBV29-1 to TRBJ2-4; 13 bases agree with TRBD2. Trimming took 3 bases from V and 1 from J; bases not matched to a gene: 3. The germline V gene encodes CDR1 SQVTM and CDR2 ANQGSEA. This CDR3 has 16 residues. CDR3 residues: CSVDGLAGEAKNIQYF. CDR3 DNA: TGCAGCGTTGACGGACTAGCGGGGGAGGCCAAAAACATTCAGTACTTC.

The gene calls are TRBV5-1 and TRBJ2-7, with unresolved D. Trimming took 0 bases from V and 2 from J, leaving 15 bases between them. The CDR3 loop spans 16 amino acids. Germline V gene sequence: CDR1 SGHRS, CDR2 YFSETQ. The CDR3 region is CASSLVPQLETYEQYF. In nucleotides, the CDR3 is TGCGCCAGCAGCTTGGTGCCGCAGCTAGAAACCTACGAGCAGTACTTC.

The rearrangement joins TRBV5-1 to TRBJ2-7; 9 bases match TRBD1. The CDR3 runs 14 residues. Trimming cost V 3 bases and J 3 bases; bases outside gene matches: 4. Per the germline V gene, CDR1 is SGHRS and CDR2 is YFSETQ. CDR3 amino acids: CASSSGQGNYEQYF. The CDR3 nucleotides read TGCGCCAGCAGCTCGGGACAGGGAAACTACGAGCAGTACTTC.

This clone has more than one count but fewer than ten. The CDR3 DNA is TGCGCCAGCAGCCAAGATCCGTCCGGGGAGGGGACAGATACGCAGTATTTT. This sequence encodes CASSQDPSGEGTDTQYF. The chain uses TRBV4-3 and TRBJ2-3; 7 nucleotides line up with TRBD2. The germline CDR1 and CDR2 sequences are LGHNA and YSLEER. Losses at the gene ends were 0 bases for V and 3 bases for J; bases not matched to a gene: 9. The CDR3 has 17 amino acids.

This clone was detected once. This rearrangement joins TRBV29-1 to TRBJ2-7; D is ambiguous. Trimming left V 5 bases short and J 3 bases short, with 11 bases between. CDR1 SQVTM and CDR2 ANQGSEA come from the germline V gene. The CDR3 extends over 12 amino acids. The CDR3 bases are TGCAGCGTTATAAGTAGGAACTACGAGCAGTACTTC. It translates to CSVISRNYEQYF.

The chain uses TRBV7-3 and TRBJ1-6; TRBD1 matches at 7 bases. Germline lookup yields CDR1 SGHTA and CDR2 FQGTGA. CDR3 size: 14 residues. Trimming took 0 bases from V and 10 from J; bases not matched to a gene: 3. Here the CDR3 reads CASSLTGGGSPLHF. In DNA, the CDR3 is TGTGCCAGCAGCTTAACAGGGGGCGGATCACCCCTCCACTTT. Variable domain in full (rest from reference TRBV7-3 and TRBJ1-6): GAGVSQTPSNKVTEKGKYVELRCDPISGHTALYWYRQSLGQGPEFLIYFQGTGAADDSGLPNDRFFAVRPEGSVSTLKIQRTERGDSAVYLCASSLTGGGSPLHFGNGTRLTVT.

The DNA of the CDR3 is TGTGCCAGCAGTCCCGTCGTTAAGGGCACTGAAGCTTTCTTT. It is translated as CASSPVVKGTEAFF. The V call is TRBV27, the J call TRBJ1-1; D is unresolved. CDR1 is MNHEY and CDR2 is SMNVEV in the germline V gene (reference sequence). CDR3 size: 14 residues. The V end lost 5 bases, the J end lost 4 bases, and 14 bases lay between the germline ends.

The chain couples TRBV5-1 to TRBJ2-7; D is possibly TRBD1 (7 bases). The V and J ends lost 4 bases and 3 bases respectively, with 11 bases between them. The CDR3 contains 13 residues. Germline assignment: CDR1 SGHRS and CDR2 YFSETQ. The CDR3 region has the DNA TGCGCCAGCAGCGGAGGGACAGACTACGAGCAGTACTTC. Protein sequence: CASSGGTDYEQYF.

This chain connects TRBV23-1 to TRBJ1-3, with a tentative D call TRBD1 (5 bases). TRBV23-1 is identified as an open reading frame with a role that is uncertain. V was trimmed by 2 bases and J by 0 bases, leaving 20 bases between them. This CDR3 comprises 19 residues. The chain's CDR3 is CASSQGKGPAGYSGNTIYF. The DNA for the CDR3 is TGCGCCAGCAGTCAAGGAAAGGGGCCCGCGGGGTACTCTGGAAACACCATATATTTT.

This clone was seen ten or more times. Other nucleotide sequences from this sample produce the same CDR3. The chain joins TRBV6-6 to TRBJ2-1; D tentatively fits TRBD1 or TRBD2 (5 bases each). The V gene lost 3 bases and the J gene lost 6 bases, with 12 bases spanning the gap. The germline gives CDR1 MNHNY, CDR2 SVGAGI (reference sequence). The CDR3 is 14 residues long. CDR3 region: CASSYVGDPNEQFF. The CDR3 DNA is TGTGCCAGCAGTTATGTGGGGGATCCCAATGAGCAGTTCTTC.

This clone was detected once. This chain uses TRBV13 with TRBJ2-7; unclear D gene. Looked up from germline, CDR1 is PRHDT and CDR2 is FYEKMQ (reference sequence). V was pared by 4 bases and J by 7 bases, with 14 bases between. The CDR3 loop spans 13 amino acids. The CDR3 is CASSSMGTEEQYF. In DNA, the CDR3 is TGTGCCAGCAGCTCAATGGGAACGGAAGAGCAGTACTTC. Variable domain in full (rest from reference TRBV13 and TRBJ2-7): AAGVIQSPRHLIKEKRETATLKCYPIPRHDTVYWYQQGPGQDPQFLISFYEKMQSDKGSIPDRFSAQQFSDYHSELNMSSLELGDSALYFCASSSMGTEEQYFGPGTRLTVT.

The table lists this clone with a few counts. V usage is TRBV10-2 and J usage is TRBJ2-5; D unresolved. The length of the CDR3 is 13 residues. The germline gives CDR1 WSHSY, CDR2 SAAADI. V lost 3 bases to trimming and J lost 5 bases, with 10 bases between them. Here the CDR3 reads CASSEERRETQYF. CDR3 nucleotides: TGCGCCAGCAGTGAAGAGAGGCGCGAGACCCAGTACTTC.

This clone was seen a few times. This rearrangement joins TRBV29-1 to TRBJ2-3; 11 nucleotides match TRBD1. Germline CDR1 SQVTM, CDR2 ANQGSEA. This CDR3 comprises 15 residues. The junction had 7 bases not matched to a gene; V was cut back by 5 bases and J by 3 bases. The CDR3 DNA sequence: TGCAGCGTTTCCGGGACAGGGGGATGGACAGATACGCAGTATTTT. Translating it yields CSVSGTGGWTDTQYF.

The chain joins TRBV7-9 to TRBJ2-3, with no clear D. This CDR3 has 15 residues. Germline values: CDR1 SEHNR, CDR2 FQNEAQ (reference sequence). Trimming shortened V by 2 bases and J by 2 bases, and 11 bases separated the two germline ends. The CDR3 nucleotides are TGTGCCAGCAGCTTATTCGCTAGGCTCACAGATACGCAGTATTTT. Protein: CASSLFARLTDTQYF.